This T cell receptor beta chain stems from a study of OX40 agonist ivuxolimab in advanced cancers. On the study more broadly: Patients' therapy was ivuxolimab, an antibody that acts as an agonist of OX40 (CD134). Three dose-escalation patients had partial responses: one with hepatocellular carcinoma and two with cutaneous melanoma. General observations from the study: The study did not work out the antigen specificity of the expanded peripheral T cells.

In the case of this clone: The antigen is undetermined.

Germline V gives CDR1 SQVTM, CDR2 ANQGSEA. This CDR3 has 13 amino acids. V was shortened by 4 bases and J by 2 bases, with 12 bases between the two germline ends. Individuals having autoimmune disease history or systemic immunosuppression were not enrolled. Profiling relied on immunoSEQ multiplex PCR, and the TCRdb table lists in-frame clones only, not all of them. Seen here are approximately 35,000 clones, approximately 80% observed once, and the top ten hold over 8.5%. This TCR was sampled from an adult with an advanced solid tumor such as melanoma, head and neck, liver or kidney cancer. The rearrangement uses TRBV29-1 and TRBJ2-7; TRBD1 is a possible D gene (5 bases). Sequenced here: CD4+ or CD8+ T cells sorted from blood, sampled in a trial of the OX40 agonist ivuxolimab. Here the CDR3 DNA reads TGCAGCGTTGGGGAAGGGGTGGCCTACGAGCAGTACTTC. Amino acids: CSVGEGVAYEQYF.